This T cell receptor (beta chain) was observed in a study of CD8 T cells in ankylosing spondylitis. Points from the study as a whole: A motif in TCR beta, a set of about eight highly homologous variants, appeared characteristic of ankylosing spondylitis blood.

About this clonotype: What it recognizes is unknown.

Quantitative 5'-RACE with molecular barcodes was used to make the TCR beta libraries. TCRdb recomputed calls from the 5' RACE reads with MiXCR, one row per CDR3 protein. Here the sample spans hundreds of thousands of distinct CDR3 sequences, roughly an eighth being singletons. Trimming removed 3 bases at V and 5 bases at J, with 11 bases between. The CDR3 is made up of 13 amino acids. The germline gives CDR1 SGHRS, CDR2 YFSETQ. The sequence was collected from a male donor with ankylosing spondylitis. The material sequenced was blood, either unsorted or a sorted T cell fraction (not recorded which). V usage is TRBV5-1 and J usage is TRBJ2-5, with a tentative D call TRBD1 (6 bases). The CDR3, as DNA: TGCGCCAGCAGCTCTGACAGGCGGGAGACCCAGTACTTC. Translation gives CASSSDRRETQYF.